This TCR beta chain was recovered during a study of blood T cell repertoires in COVID-19. Study as a whole: There were acute and convalescent COVID-19 samples, and they came from the United States, Italy and Spain. PBMCs, B-cell-depleted T cells, or T cells provided the cDNA or gDNA that made up the material.

As handled by the study authors: Estimates of nucleated cell counts were drawn from the amplification of reference gene primers. The method was immunoSEQ multiplex PCR; TCRdb's version includes in-frame clones alone and lacks a portion of them. V and J calls and clone size are given by that table; D and trimming were obtained from the DNA. The table lists almost 200,000 clones, 86% of them singletons. Germline CDR1 SGHAT, CDR2 FQNNGV. The V end was cut by 1 base, the J end by 10 bases, with 13 bases between. This CDR3 has 13 residues. Sequencing input: peripheral blood. The sequence derives from a woman in her 70s with acute or convalescent COVID-19. The V gene is TRBV11-2, the J gene TRBJ1-1, with D perhaps matching TRBD1 (6 bases). For the CDR3, the DNA is TGTGCCAGCAGCTTAGCAGGGGCGTTGGTAGCTTTCTTT. It translates to CASSLAGALVAFF.